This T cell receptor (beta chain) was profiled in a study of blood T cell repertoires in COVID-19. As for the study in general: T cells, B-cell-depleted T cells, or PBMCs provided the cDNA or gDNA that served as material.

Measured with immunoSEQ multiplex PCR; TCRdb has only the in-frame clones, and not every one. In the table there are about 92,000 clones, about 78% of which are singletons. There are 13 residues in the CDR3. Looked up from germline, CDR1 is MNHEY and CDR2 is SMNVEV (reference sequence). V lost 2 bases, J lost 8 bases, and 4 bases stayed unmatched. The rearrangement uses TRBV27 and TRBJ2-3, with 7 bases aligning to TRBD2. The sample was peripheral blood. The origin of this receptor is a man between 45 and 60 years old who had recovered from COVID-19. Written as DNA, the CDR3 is TGTGCCAGCAGTTTAACTCTAGCGGCTACGCAGTATTTT. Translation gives CASSLTLAATQYF.